Presented here are 23 T cell receptor beta chains from one specimen sequenced in a study of OX40 agonist ivuxolimab in advanced cancers. This table comes from immunoSEQ multiplex PCR, and its TCRdb copy is limited to in-frame clones, with some not included. The data show more than 50,000 clones, roughly 87% seen once. Source: CD4+ or CD8+ T cells sorted from blood, taken in a trial of the OX40 agonist ivuxolimab. These TCRs come from an adult with an advanced solid tumor such as melanoma, head and neck, liver or kidney cancer.

This chain joins TRBV28 and TRBJ2-1, with D perhaps matching TRBD1 (6 bases). CDR1 and CDR2 from the germline V gene are MDHEN and SYDVKM. The length of the CDR3 is 15 residues. V gave up 3 bases and J gave up 1 base, with 10 bases separating them. The CDR3 DNA reads TGTGCCAGCAGTTTGAGGGGGAATTCCTACAATGAGCAGTTCTTC. It yields the protein CASSLRGNSYNEQFF.

This chain uses TRBV11-3 with TRBJ2-2; TRBD1 or TRBD2 may be the D gene (6 bases each). Germline V lookup: CDR1 SGHNT, CDR2 YENEEA. The V and J ends lost 0 bases and 5 bases respectively, with 13 bases between them. This CDR3 has 16 amino acids. CDR3 sequence: CASSLDGGRGTGELFF. CDR3 nucleotides: TGTGCCAGCAGCTTAGATGGGGGGCGCGGGACCGGGGAGCTGTTTTTT.

The chain is built from TRBV19 and TRBJ2-1; TRBD1 or TRBD2 may be the D gene (5 bases each). CDR1 and CDR2 from the germline V gene are LNHDA and SQIVND (reference sequence). The CDR3 covers 14 residues. The V gene lost 4 bases and the J gene lost 0 bases, with 7 bases spanning the gap. In DNA form, the CDR3 reads TGTGCCAGTAGTAAGGGGAGCTCCTACAATGAGCAGTTCTTC. Protein: CASSKGSSYNEQFF.

The chain employs TRBV28 and TRBJ2-7; D possibly corresponds to TRBD2 (6 bases). V lost 2 bases to trimming and J lost 2 bases, with 16 bases between them. This CDR3 contains 16 residues. Germline V gene data show CDR1 as MDHEN and CDR2 as SYDVKM. The CDR3 spells CASSLGQPGVAYEQYF. The CDR3 coding sequence is TGTGCCAGCAGTTTAGGTCAGCCGGGAGTGGCCTACGAGCAGTACTTC. Filled out from reference TRBV28 and TRBJ2-7, the complete variable domain reads DVKVTQSSRYLVKRTGEKVFLECVQDMDHENMFWYRQDPGLGLRLIYFSYDVKMKEKGDIPEGYSVSREKKERFSLILESASTNQTSMYLCASSLGQPGVAYEQYFGPGTRLTVT.

This sequence joins TRBV21-1 and TRBJ1-2. TRBV21-1 is recorded as a pseudogene. The CDR3 has 15 amino acids. CDR3 sequence (DNA): TGTGCCAGCAGAACCTCACGACGGTCACCCAGCGGCTACACCTTC. This codes for CASRTSRRSPSGYTF.

This chain joins TRBV2 and TRBJ1-2, with D hard to call. Trimming cost V 8 bases and J 8 bases, with 12 bases left between them. The CDR3 is 11 residues long. Germline-derived CDR1 and CDR2 are SNHLY and FYNNEI. For the CDR3, the DNA is TGTGCCAGCGAAACACCCCTGGGCTACACCTTC. Translating gives CASETPLGYTF.

This clone was recorded once. The gene calls are TRBV7-9 and TRBJ2-7; D is ambiguous. V lost 5 bases, J lost 2 bases, and 10 bases lay in between. Germline CDR1 reads SEHNR; CDR2 reads FQNEAQ (reference sequence). The CDR3 contains 13 residues. The CDR3, as DNA: TGTGCCAGCAGCAGGACGGAGACCTACGAGCAGTACTTC. It specifies CASSRTETYEQYF.

The chain employs TRBV10-3 and TRBJ1-5, with D possibly TRBD1 on 5 matching bases. The CDR3 spans 16 residues. Germline V gene data show CDR1 as ENHRY and CDR2 as SYGVKD. Trimming stripped 2 bases from V and 6 bases from J, with 17 bases between. The CDR3 DNA reads as TGTGCCATCAGTGAGCCGGGGCAGGGCCTCGGTCAGCCCCAGCATTTT. This translates into CAISEPGQGLGQPQHF.

The DNA for the CDR3 is TGTGCCAGCAGGTTGTTTGGGTCAGGACGGAACACTGAAGCTTTCTTT. Its protein product is CASRLFGSGRNTEAFF. This rearrangement joins TRBV5-6 to TRBJ1-1; D unclear. Germline CDR1 SGHDT, CDR2 YYEEEE. The V end lost 5 bases, the J end lost 1 base, and 18 bases lay between the germline ends. This CDR3 contains 16 residues.

The V call is TRBV6-1, the J call TRBJ2-3; maybe TRBD2 (7 bases). Trimming removed 7 bases at V and 0 bases at J, with 14 bases between. Looked up from germline, CDR1 is MNHNS and CDR2 is SASEGT. The CDR3 is 15 residues long. The CDR3 here is CASKRGGGSTDTQYF. The CDR3 nucleotides read TGTGCCAGCAAACGAGGGGGGGGTAGCACAGATACGCAGTATTTT.

This rearrangement joins TRBV9 to TRBJ2-5; D is tentatively TRBD1 or TRBD2 (5 bases each). This CDR3 has 16 residues. Germline lookup yields CDR1 SGDLS and CDR2 YYNGEE. Trimming cost V 1 base and J 5 bases, with 18 bases left between them. CDR3 sequence reads: CASSVWSGQPGETQYF. CDR3 bases: TGTGCCAGCAGCGTATGGTCAGGGCAACCGGGGGAGACCCAGTACTTC.

V is TRBV28 and J is TRBJ1-4, with 8 nucleotides matching TRBD1. The CDR3 runs to 17 residues. In germline, CDR1 is MDHEN, CDR2 SYDVKM. Germline trimming cut 5 bases from V and 2 bases from J; bases unmatched to any gene: 10. CDR3 DNA: TGTGCCAGCAGTCTCCCGGGACAGGAAGCGACTAATGAAAAACTGTTTTTT. This translates into CASSLPGQEATNEKLFF. Using reference TRBV28 and TRBJ1-4 for the parts outside the CDR3, the full variable domain is DVKVTQSSRYLVKRTGEKVFLECVQDMDHENMFWYRQDPGLGLRLIYFSYDVKMKEKGDIPEGYSVSREKKERFSLILESASTNQTSMYLCASSLPGQEATNEKLFFGSGTQLSVL.

V and J are TRBV7-2 and TRBJ2-3; the D call may be TRBD1 or TRBD2 (5 bases each). The germline V gene encodes CDR1 SGHTA and CDR2 FQGNSA. The CDR3 is made up of 15 amino acids. V dropped 0 bases and J dropped 4 bases, with 11 bases sitting between them. In nucleotides, the CDR3 is TGTGCCAGCAGCTTAGCGTCCGGGGCCCCAGATACGCAGTATTTT. It translates to CASSLASGAPDTQYF.

V and J are TRBV5-6 and TRBJ2-2; D not resolved. The CDR3 covers 16 residues. Germline V gene lookup returns CDR1 SGHDT and CDR2 YYEEEE. V lost 4 bases to trimming and J lost 0 bases, with 13 bases between them. The CDR3 reads CASSPASVANTGELFF. DNA of the CDR3: TGTGCCAGCAGCCCGGCATCAGTCGCGAACACCGGGGAGCTGTTTTTT.

This clone was detected once. V gene TRBV6-5 combines with J gene TRBJ2-1; 10 bases are a match to TRBD2. The CDR3 runs 16 residues. Trimming at V came to 0 bases and at J to 4 bases, leaving 3 bases not matched to a gene. Germline CDR1 and CDR2: MNHEY and SVGAGI. CDR3 residues: CASSYSGAGGYNEQFF. The DNA of the CDR3 is TGTGCCAGCAGTTACTCAGGAGCGGGAGGGTACAATGAGCAGTTCTTC.

This rearrangement joins TRBV5-6 to TRBJ1-1; no clear D. Germline V gene sequence: CDR1 SGHDT, CDR2 YYEEEE. Trimming removed 2 bases from V and 0 bases from J, with 5 bases in between. CDR3 length: 13 residues. CDR3: CASSLQLNTEAFF. The CDR3 nucleotides are TGTGCCAGCAGCTTACAGTTGAACACTGAAGCTTTCTTT.

This chain uses TRBV5-4 with TRBJ2-3; TRBD1 matches at 8 bases. CDR1 is SGHNT and CDR2 is YYREEE in the germline V gene (reference sequence). Trimming at V came to 3 bases and at J to 3 bases, leaving 6 bases not matched to a gene. CDR3 length: 15 residues. CDR3 nucleotide sequence: TGTGCCAGCAGCTGGACAGGGTTAGGGACAGATACGCAGTATTTT. Encoded protein: CASSWTGLGTDTQYF.

V and J are TRBV5-1 and TRBJ2-7, with D tentatively TRBD1 (6 bases). This CDR3 spans 15 amino acids. Looked up from germline, CDR1 is SGHRS and CDR2 is YFSETQ. V lost 4 bases, J lost 2 bases, and 16 bases lay in between. The chain's CDR3 is CASSLPGQTAYEQYF. CDR3 DNA sequence: TGCGCCAGCAGCCTCCCCGGACAGACGGCCTACGAGCAGTACTTC.

This chain links TRBV19 with TRBJ2-2; weak D call: TRBD1 (7 bases). Germline assignment: CDR1 LNHDA and CDR2 SQIVND (reference sequence). V was pared by 2 bases and J by 7 bases, with 11 bases between. The CDR3 runs 14 residues. This chain's CDR3 is CASSIQGEVGELFF. The CDR3 DNA follows: TGTGCCAGTAGTATACAGGGGGAGGTCGGGGAGCTGTTTTTT.

The genes are TRBV5-1 and TRBJ2-3; the match to TRBD1 covers 7 bases. The CDR3 has 15 amino acids. Germline V gives CDR1 SGHRS, CDR2 YFSETQ. V lost 6 bases to trimming and J lost 2 bases; unmatched junction nucleotides: 9. The chain's CDR3 is CASTQRGQSTDTQYF. The CDR3 DNA is TGCGCCAGCACCCAACGGGGACAGTCCACAGATACGCAGTATTTT.

The V call is TRBV11-3, the J call TRBJ2-2, with TRBD1 matching over 7 bases. CDR3 size: 14 residues. V was pared by 6 bases and J by 9 bases, with 10 bases of the junction left unmatched. Per germline, CDR1 SGHNT and CDR2 YENEEA. CDR3 sequence: CASSKGQSDRELFF. The CDR3, as DNA: TGTGCCAGCAGTAAGGGACAGAGTGACAGGGAGCTGTTTTTT.

V is TRBV21-1 and J is TRBJ2-4; TRBD2 is taken as the D call from the table, unchecked against the DNA. TRBV21-1 is a documented pseudogene. This CDR3 spans 21 amino acids. The CDR3 spells CASSKSGVEFRTFKFKNIQYF. Written as DNA, the CDR3 is TGTGCCAGCAGCAAATCGGGAGTAGAATTTAGAACTTTTAAATTCAAAAACATTCAGTACTTC.

V usage is TRBV6-1 and J usage is TRBJ1-3; 8 bases are a match to TRBD1. In germline, CDR1 is MNHNS, CDR2 SASEGT. Losses at the gene ends were 2 bases for V and 0 bases for J; bases not matched to a gene: 6. The CDR3 is made up of 17 amino acids. This chain's CDR3 is CASSEQTGVDSGNTIYF. DNA of the CDR3: TGTGCCAGCAGTGAACAGACAGGGGTGGACTCTGGAAACACCATATATTTT.